What follows are 17 T cell receptor beta chains derived from one specimen sequenced in a study of Graves' ophthalmopathy and Graves' hyperthyroidism. RNA transcripts provided the template for amplifying TCR beta CDR3 regions. HTBI primers were used in a first-round RT-PCR, which preceded a second-round multiplex PCR. TCRdb itself ran the multiplex PCR reads through MiXCR, one entry per CDR3 protein. The table has a few hundred thousand distinct CDR3 sequences, under 45% seen once. Material: peripheral blood or thyroid tissue (not recorded which). The source is an adult man with Graves' hyperthyroidism.

A note on this clonotype: A read error may be the cause here, since a much bigger clone is one base away. The genes are TRBV7-9 and TRBJ1-5; D might be TRBD1 (5 bases). The CDR3 contains 15 residues. Germline-derived CDR1 and CDR2 are SEHNR and FQNEAQ (reference sequence). CDR3: CASSVGVDSIQPRHF. CDR3 in DNA: TGTGCCAGCAGCGTAGGGGTCGATTCTATTCAGCCCCGGCATTTT.

The gene calls are TRBV7-3 and TRBJ2-3; D is unresolved. V lost 2 bases, J lost 11 bases, and 11 bases lay in between. The CDR3 loop spans 12 amino acids. CDR1 is SGHTA, CDR2 FQGTGA, per germline. As DNA, the CDR3 is TGTGCCAGCAGCTTAGATCCGACGTTGCAGTATTTT. Its translation is CASSLDPTLQYF.

This clonotype was observed many times. V is TRBV7-9 and J is TRBJ2-7; 11 nucleotides line up with TRBD2. Germline loops: CDR1 SEHNR, CDR2 FQNEAQ (reference sequence). This CDR3 region has 15 residues. The ends lost 3 bases at V and 5 bases at J; junction bases unmatched: 6. CDR3 loop: CASSLVLAGAHEQYF. For the CDR3, the DNA is TGTGCCAGCAGCTTGGTACTAGCGGGAGCCCACGAGCAGTACTTC.

This clonotype was seen a single time. The chain uses TRBV29-1 and TRBJ2-7; possibly TRBD1 for D (6 bases). The V end was cut by 0 bases, the J end by 7 bases, with 13 bases between. This CDR3 is 13 amino acids long. Germline CDR1 is SQVTM and CDR2 is ANQGSEA. CDR3 sequence reads: CSVEEERDNEQYF. DNA of the CDR3: TGCAGCGTTGAAGAGGAAAGGGACAATGAGCAGTACTTC.

This clonotype was detected ten times or more. The rearrangement joins TRBV12-3 or TRBV12-4 to TRBJ2-7; a weak D match, TRBD1 (6 bases). This CDR3 has 13 residues. The V and J ends lost 6 bases and 6 bases respectively, with 15 bases between them. CDR3 sequence reads: CASRSPGAGEQYF. CDR3 nucleotide sequence: TGTGCCAGCAGGAGTCCAGGGGCGGGCGAGCAGTACTTC.

The rearrangement joins TRBV9 to TRBJ2-2, with 7 bases identical to TRBD2. The CDR3 is made up of 14 amino acids. V was clipped by 0 bases and J by 9 bases; unmatched bases: 5. Per germline, CDR1 SGDLS and CDR2 YYNGEE. The CDR3 is CASSVAGGTRELFF. In DNA, the CDR3 is TGTGCCAGCAGCGTAGCGGGAGGTACGCGGGAGCTGTTTTTT.

This clonotype was seen ten or more times. This sequence joins TRBV20-1 and TRBJ1-1; a weak D match, TRBD1 (6 bases). V lost 1 base and J lost 0, with 15 bases in between. From germline, CDR1 is DFQATT and CDR2 SNEGSKA (reference sequence). The CDR3 has 16 residues. The CDR3 reads CSARATGGHLNTEAFF. The CDR3 nucleotides read TGCAGTGCTAGAGCTACGGGGGGCCACCTGAACACTGAAGCTTTCTTT.

This clonotype has a count of ten or more. The chain has TRBV7-2 and TRBJ2-7; 11 positions agree with TRBD1. The junction had 5 bases not matched to a gene; V was cut back by 3 bases and J by 1 base. The CDR3 is 16 residues long. Germline lookup yields CDR1 SGHTA and CDR2 FQGNSA. CDR3 bases: TGTGCCAGCAGCTTCACCGGGACAGGGGGGTCCTACGAGCAGTACTTC. Amino acid sequence: CASSFTGTGGSYEQYF.

V and J are TRBV20-1 and TRBJ1-5; perhaps TRBD1 as D (6 bases). There are 13 residues in the CDR3. Germline V gene data show CDR1 as DFQATT and CDR2 as SNEGSKA (reference sequence). Trimming shortened V by 6 bases and J by 0 bases, and 9 bases separated the two germline ends. As DNA, the CDR3 is TGCAGTGCCGGGACAAATAGCAATCAGCCCCAGCATTTT. Protein sequence: CSAGTNSNQPQHF.

This clonotype was recorded once. The rearrangement links TRBV19 to TRBJ1-5; D unclear. Germline CDR1 is LNHDA and CDR2 is SQIVND (reference sequence). The V end was cut by 7 bases, the J end by 8 bases, with 9 bases between. This CDR3 comprises 11 residues. The CDR3 protein is CASTRTEPQHF. The CDR3 region has the DNA TGTGCCAGTACCCGGACGGAGCCCCAGCATTTT.

This chain joins TRBV2 and TRBJ1-1; D ambiguous. This CDR3 has 14 residues. With 4 bases removed from V and 8 bases from J, the gap between germline ends came to 17 bases. From germline, CDR1 is SNHLY and CDR2 FYNNEI. CDR3 residues: CASSARRAGSEAFF. CDR3 coding DNA: TGTGCCAGCAGTGCTAGAAGGGCGGGGAGCGAAGCTTTCTTT.

V gene TRBV6-5 combines with J gene TRBJ1-6; 8 nucleotides align to TRBD1. V lost 2 bases to trimming and J lost 11 bases; unmatched junction nucleotides: 5. The germline V gene encodes CDR1 MNHEY and CDR2 SVGAGI. The CDR3 has 14 residues. The CDR3 protein is CASSYGTGEAPLHF. CDR3 DNA: TGTGCCAGCAGTTACGGGACAGGAGAAGCACCCCTCCACTTT.

Remarks on this clonotype: A read error is likely, as this CDR3 ends without the conserved phenylalanine or tryptophan. CDR3 region: CASSVAGGLYQPQHL. DNA for the CDR3: TGTGCCAGCAGCGTAGCGGGGGGCCTGTATCAGCCCCAGCATCTT. The V and J genes are TRBV9 and TRBJ1-5; the D gene is possibly TRBD1 (6 bases). From germline, CDR1 is SGDLS and CDR2 YYNGEE. There are 15 residues in the CDR3. Trimming removed 0 bases from V and 5 bases from J, with 12 bases in between.

The chain has TRBV24-1 and TRBJ2-1, with D uncertain. The CDR3 length is 14 residues. Trimming took off 4 bases at V and 0 bases at J, with 6 bases between the two ends. CDR1 and CDR2 from the germline V gene are KGHDR and SFDVKD. In DNA form, the CDR3 reads TGTGCCACCAGTGACCCGAGCTCCTACAATGAGCAGTTCTTC. Its protein product is CATSDPSSYNEQFF.

The chain is built from TRBV12-3 or TRBV12-4 and TRBJ1-5; weak D call: TRBD1 (5 bases). Between the trimmed V and J ends, which lost 6 bases and 14 bases, there was a span of 20 bases. The CDR3 runs 13 residues. The CDR3 coding sequence is TGTGCCAGCAGCTCCGGGACTAGCGGGAACGAGCATTTT. This translates into CASSSGTSGNEHF.

This clonotype was seen ten or more times. With a much larger clone just one base away, this may be a read error. The chain joins TRBV24-1 to TRBJ1-2, with 7 bases that match TRBD1. This CDR3 has 14 residues. Looked up from germline, CDR1 is KGHDR and CDR2 is SFDVKD. J gave up 7 bases and V 1 base, and 5 bases lay outside the gene matches. This CDR3 is CATSDFRTGCGYTF. As DNA, the CDR3 is TGTGCCACCAGTGATTTCAGGACAGGCTGTGGCTACACCTTC.

The V call is TRBV5-6, the J call TRBJ1-3; possibly TRBD1 for D (6 bases). In germline, CDR1 is SGHDT, CDR2 YYEEEE. Trimming took off 6 bases at V and 8 bases at J, with 21 bases between the two ends. CDR3 length equals 15 residues. Here the CDR3 reads CASNHRVTYGYTIYF. The CDR3 DNA is TGTGCCAGCAACCACAGGGTAACCTATGGCTACACCATATATTTT. The variable domain in full, completed from reference TRBV5-6 and TRBJ1-3, reads DAGVTQSPTHLIKTRGQQVTLRCSPKSGHDTVSWYQQALGQGPQFIFQYYEEEERQRGNFPDRFSGHQFPNYSSELNVNALLLGDSALYLCASNHRVTYGYTIYFGEGSWLTVV.